Sequencing of this TCR beta chain was carried out in a study of cytomegalovirus exposure and HLA in healthy donors. The validation cohort, a group of around 130 subjects, included the donors and was separate from the approximately 650-subject first cohort. Measured with immunoSEQ multiplex PCR; TCRdb has only the in-frame clones, and not every one. The sample has about 70,000 clones, approximately 93% seen once; the top ten hold around 1.5%. Trimming took off 6 bases at V and 4 bases at J, with 9 bases between the two ends. The CDR3 spans 12 residues. Germline loops: CDR1 LGHNT, CDR2 FRNRAP. This chain joins TRBV12-5 and TRBJ1-2; a possible D gene is TRBD1 (5 bases). This receptor was taken from a man aged 18 to 30 in good health and CMV-seropositive. The source material was PBMCs. The CDR3 spells CASGADTYGYTF. The CDR3 region has the DNA TGTGCTAGTGGCGCGGACACCTATGGCTACACCTTC.